This T cell receptor beta chain was retrieved from a study of T-cell reconstitution after alpha-beta-depleted transplantation in children listed by TCRdb under 2016. With respect to the entire study: Using TCR repertoire profiling, the study followed T-cell immune reconstitution in a quantitative way in children after TCRalphabeta/CD19-depleted allogeneic hematopoietic cell transplantation. What the work shows at the level of the full study, not this receptor alone: The apparently early recovery of alphabetaT-cell counts about two months after transplant reportedly depended on only several hundred rapidly expanded clones that came from non-depleted graft cells. The frequencies of hyperexpanded clones fell over the following months, and after one year, T-cell counts and TCRbeta diversity were mostly attributed to newly produced T cells. In some patients, high TCRbeta diversity at day 60 was attributed to recipient T cells and intrathymic progenitors that had survived conditioning.

The V and J ends are trimmed by 5 bases and 6 bases, leaving 12 bases between them. Taken from cysteine to phenylalanine, the CDR3 has 12 residues. Just the 36-base CDR3 DNA is kept, in frame starting at base 1. Taken from the germline V gene (reference sequence), the CDR1 and CDR2 loops are DFQATT and SNEGSKA. The protocol used for the library was PCR. The sequencer was an Illumina HiSeq 2500. TCR libraries were prepared with molecular barcoding, using unique molecular identifiers to normalize TCRbeta repertoire quantification. Through fastp at Q25 and MiXCR, TCRdb rebuilt clones from the public reads, retaining in-frame beta chains. Rows with a matching CDR3 protein are joined into one entry that keeps the most common DNA and genes. The sample table contains around 500,000 distinct CDR3 sequences; only one count was recorded for 20% to 25% of them. Roughly 13% of the sample is in the top ten clones.

This clonotype appeared many times. The antigen it recognizes is unknown. No much larger clone exists at a distance of one base, and base qualities are not known. The sample's treatment or condition label is to be understood as: allogeneic hematopoietic cell transplantation with graft depleted of TCRalphabeta T cells and CD19 B cells. TCRalphabeta/CD19-depleted allogeneic hematopoietic cell grafts were given to the transplant recipients, all of whom were children. The chain was built from TRBV20-1 and TRBJ2-3, with no confidently assigned D gene. This specimen consisted of PBMCs, mostly from graft donor cells, obtained 360 days after TCRalphabeta/CD19-depleted stem cell transplant. This receptor was taken from a boy in the first two years of life who had a stem cell transplant for acute myeloid leukemia, so the T cells may come from the graft donor. The bases read TGCAGTGCTGGACCACCTGGGGATACGCAGTATTTT. Translated, it gives CSAGPPGDTQYF.